This T cell receptor (beta chain) was documented in a study of blood T cell repertoires in COVID-19. Overall study: From the United States, Italy and Spain came samples of acute and convalescent COVID-19. In each case, the material was cDNA or gDNA derived from T cells, B-cell-depleted T cells, or PBMCs.

The CDR3 runs 13 residues. Germline CDR1 reads MNHEY; CDR2 reads SVGAGI. Trimming left V 2 bases short and J 4 bases short, with 9 bases between. As originally analysed: Cell counts per sample came from amplifying reference gene primers. Assay used: immunoSEQ multiplex PCR; TCRdb lists only in-frame clones, some missing. For V, J and clone size, that table is used; D and trimming come from the DNA. The sample records about 18,000 clones, about four fifths being singletons. This clonotype was obtained from a man aged 35 to 55 with active or convalescent COVID-19. V usage is TRBV6-5 and J usage is TRBJ2-7; D call uncertain. The sample comprised peripheral blood. The CDR3 reads CASSYEESYEQYF. The CDR3 DNA follows: TGTGCCAGCAGTTACGAGGAGTCTTACGAGCAGTACTTC.